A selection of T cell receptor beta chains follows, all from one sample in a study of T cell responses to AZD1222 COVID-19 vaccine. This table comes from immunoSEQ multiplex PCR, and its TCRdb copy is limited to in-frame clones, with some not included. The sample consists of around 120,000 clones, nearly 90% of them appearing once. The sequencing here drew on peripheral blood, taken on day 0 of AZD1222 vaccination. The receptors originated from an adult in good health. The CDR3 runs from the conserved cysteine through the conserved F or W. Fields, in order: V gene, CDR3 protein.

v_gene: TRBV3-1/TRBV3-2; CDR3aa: CASSQDWEGKRTDTQYF
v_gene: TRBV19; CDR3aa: CASSSRQGASYEQYF
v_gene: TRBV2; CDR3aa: CASSERQGRYNEQFF
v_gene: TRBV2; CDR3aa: CASSQPGLAASTDTQYF
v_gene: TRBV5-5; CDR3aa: CASSSGQESYNEQFF
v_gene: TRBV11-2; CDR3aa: CASSLAPSGATDTQYF
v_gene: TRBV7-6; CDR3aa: CASSLAGQGSGNTIYF
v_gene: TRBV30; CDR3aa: CAWSVLGGLYNEQFF
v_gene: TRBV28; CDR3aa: CASSFLDRDAGELFF
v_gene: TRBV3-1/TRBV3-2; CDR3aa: CASSPLGTDNEKLFF
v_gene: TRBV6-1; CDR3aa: CASSDDGRAFGNTIYF
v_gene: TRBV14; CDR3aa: CASSHPGAEGYTF
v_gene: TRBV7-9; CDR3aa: CASSLDWVTKTAYEQYF